The subject of this entry is one TCR beta chain. The data originate from a study of cytomegalovirus exposure and HLA in healthy donors. The V segment lost 0 bases and the J segment 2 bases; nucleotides outside the gene matches: 8. The germline V gene encodes CDR1 SGDLS and CDR2 YYNGEE. This CDR3 comprises 18 residues. PCR employed 60 Vbeta and 13 Jbeta primers. Repertoires were generated with immunoSEQ multiplex PCR, while TCRdb's copy carries only in-frame clones and drops some. The table includes about 100,000 clones, 60% to 80% detected once. This clonotype originated in a man aged 50 to 60 in good health and CMV-seropositive. The V and J genes are TRBV9 and TRBJ2-5; 12 bases match TRBD2. The source material was PBMCs. The CDR3 DNA is TGTGCCAGCAGCGTAGCTAGCGGGGGGGCCATTTTGCAAGAGACCCAGTACTTC. This encodes CASSVASGGAILQETQYF.